This TCR beta chain was identified in a study of OX40 agonist ivuxolimab in advanced cancers. Study conclusions and caveats: Certain nonresponding patients likewise had low normalized T-cell clonal expansion.

Germline V gene lookup returns CDR1 SQVTM and CDR2 ANQGSEA. V was shortened by 4 bases and J by 7 bases, with 14 bases between the two germline ends. The CDR3 is 13 residues long. TCRdb's table, derived via immunoSEQ multiplex PCR, lists solely in-frame clones and lacks some. In the table there are just under 75,000 clones, approximately 90% of which are singletons. Note on this clone: What it binds is not known.

Patients were excluded for autoimmune disease history or systemic immunosuppression. The TCR sequence derives from an adult with an advanced solid tumor such as melanoma, head and neck, liver or kidney cancer. The sequencing here drew on CD4+ or CD8+ T cells sorted from blood, taken in a trial of the OX40 agonist ivuxolimab. V is TRBV29-1 and J is TRBJ2-1, with D possibly being TRBD2 (6 bases). The DNA of the CDR3 is TGCAGCGTTGTCGGGGGAGTGCTGAATGAGCAGTTCTTC. Translation gives CSVVGGVLNEQFF.